These 19 T cell receptor beta chains came from one sample sequenced in a study of T-cell memory formation after mild COVID-19. One entry per CDR3 protein, called by TCRdb with MiXCR from the 5' RACE reads. Of 200,000 to 300,000 distinct CDR3 sequences detected, over 9% appear once; the ten largest clones hold roughly a fifth. The sample consisted of PBMCs or a T cell subset sorted from them (not recorded which). Receptors originate from a man between 18 and 35 years old who had mild COVID-19 (a few samples of this study predate the infection). Cell type and time point are not known.

CDR3 sequence reads: CASSQVAGQATYEQYF. The CDR3 DNA reads TGCGCCAGCAGCCAAGTTGCGGGACAGGCCACCTACGAGCAGTACTTC. The J gene is TRBJ2-7, the V gene TRBV4-1; TRBD1 matches 8 bases. This CDR3 contains 16 residues. CDR1 and CDR2 (germline): MGHRA, YSYEKL. V shed 1 base, J shed 2 bases, and the junction held 7 bases outside the gene matches.

The CDR3 reads CASSYWGGRVEKLFF. CDR3 nucleotides: TGTGCCAGCAGTTACTGGGGGGGCAGGGTTGAAAAACTGTTTTTT. The chain recombines TRBV6-5 with TRBJ1-4, with D maybe TRBD1 (6 bases). Germline V lookup: CDR1 MNHEY, CDR2 SVGAGI. CDR3 length: 15 amino acids. V lost 1 base to trimming and J lost 7 bases, with 13 bases between them.

This clonotype came up a few times. The J gene is TRBJ1-2, the V gene TRBV12-3 or TRBV12-4, with a tentative D call TRBD1 (5 bases). V lost 5 bases and J 2 bases, leaving 12 bases between the germline ends. The CDR3 has 14 residues. The CDR3 region has the DNA TGTGCCAGCAGTCGGGGAGGGGAGAACTATGGCTACACCTTC. The encoded protein is CASSRGGENYGYTF.

This clonotype was seen a few times. The rearrangement uses TRBV4-3 and TRBJ2-5; 7 bases are a match to TRBD2. From germline, CDR1 is LGHNA and CDR2 YSLEER. The CDR3 sequence is 14 residues long. V shed 0 bases, J shed 4 bases, and the junction held 2 bases outside the gene matches. CDR3 region: CASSQDSSGETQYF. In nucleotides, the CDR3 is TGCGCCAGCAGCCAAGATTCTAGCGGAGAGACCCAGTACTTC.

The V call is TRBV14, the J call TRBJ1-1; no clear D. Germline V CDR1 and CDR2: SGHDN, FVKESK. This CDR3 spans 13 amino acids. The V gene lost 0 bases and the J gene lost 7 bases, with 9 bases spanning the gap. The CDR3 is CASSQDDEVEAFF. In nucleotides, the CDR3 is TGTGCCAGCAGCCAAGACGATGAGGTTGAAGCTTTCTTT.

The CDR3 sequence: CASSLTRRNTEAFF. In nucleotides, the CDR3 is TGCGCCAGCAGTTTAACACGGAGGAACACTGAAGCTTTCTTT. The chain combines TRBV5-1 with TRBJ1-1, with D unresolved. V was pared by 5 bases and J by 1 base, with 12 bases between. The CDR3 loop spans 14 amino acids. Germline V gene lookup returns CDR1 SGHRS and CDR2 YFSETQ.

V is TRBV14 and J is TRBJ1-1; D remains unclear. Deletions cut 3 bases from V and 8 bases from J, with 22 bases between. The V gene's germline CDR1 is SGHDN and CDR2 FVKESK. This CDR3 contains 16 residues. In DNA form, the CDR3 reads TGTGCCAGCAGCCACAATCACTGGGGTTCTGTCAAAGAAGCTTTCTTT. Amino acid sequence: CASSHNHWGSVKEAFF.

The sample holds a few counts of this clonotype. The chain links TRBV5-1 to TRBJ2-3, with D possibly being TRBD2 (7 bases). The CDR3 is made up of 16 amino acids. Looked up from germline, CDR1 is SGHRS and CDR2 is YFSETQ. The V and J ends lost 5 bases and 3 bases respectively, with 19 bases between them. This chain's CDR3 is CASRLLAGAPTDTQYF. The CDR3 nucleotides are TGCGCCAGCAGACTCCTGGCGGGGGCGCCGACAGATACGCAGTATTTT.

The chain recombines TRBV5-1 with TRBJ2-2, with D possibly matching TRBD2 (5 bases). V lost 9 bases and J 4 bases, leaving 16 bases between the germline ends. This CDR3 contains 14 residues. The germline V gene encodes CDR1 SGHRS and CDR2 YFSETQ. The CDR3 region is CAILLVRVTGELFF. The CDR3 nucleotides are TGCGCCATCCTACTAGTAAGAGTCACCGGGGAGCTGTTTTTT. Based on the CDR3 plus reference TRBV5-1 and TRBJ2-2, the full variable domain is KAGVTQTPRYLIKTRGQQVTLSCSPISGHRSVSWYQQTPGQGLQFLFEYFSETQRNKGNFPGRFSGRQFSNSRSEMNVSTLELGDSALYLCAILLVRVTGELFFGEGSRLTVL.

This clonotype was seen only a few times. The V gene is TRBV18, the J gene TRBJ1-1; D gene unclear. Germline loops: CDR1 KGHSH, CDR2 LQKENI. The CDR3 consists of 14 residues. The germline V and J ends were trimmed by 2 bases and 2 bases, with 9 bases remaining between them. The CDR3 nucleotides read TGTGCCAGCTCACCAGGGAAGGGCAACACTGAAGCTTTCTTT. This translates into CASSPGKGNTEAFF. Full variable domain (outside the CDR3, taken from reference TRBV18 and TRBJ1-1): NAGVMQNPRHLVRRRGQEARLRCSPMKGHSHVYWYRQLPEEGLKFMVYLQKENIIDESGMPKERFSAEFPKEGPSILRIQQVVRGDSAAYFCASSPGKGNTEAFFGQGTRLTVV.

The chain links TRBV24-1 to TRBJ1-2; D gene unclear. The CDR3 sequence is 13 residues long. Looked up from germline, CDR1 is KGHDR and CDR2 is SFDVKD. Trimming took off 8 bases at V and 7 bases at J, with 16 bases between the two ends. As DNA, the CDR3 is TGTGCCACCACCCCTGGGGAACGTGGTGGCTACACCTTC. This codes for CATTPGERGGYTF.

This clonotype was observed many times. The V call is TRBV9, the J call TRBJ2-3; D gene uncertain. The CDR3 runs to 12 residues. The germline CDR1 and CDR2 sequences are SGDLS and YYNGEE. Trimming took off 0 bases at V and 5 bases at J, with 4 bases between the two ends. CDR3 nucleotides: TGTGCCAGCAGCGTAGAATTAGATACGCAGTATTTT. This encodes CASSVELDTQYF.

This clonotype turned up a few times. This chain connects TRBV6-6 to TRBJ2-3, with 9 bases that match TRBD1. V shed 7 bases, J shed 12 bases, and the junction held 8 bases outside the gene matches. This CDR3 has 12 amino acids. The germline V gene encodes CDR1 MNHNY and CDR2 SVGAGI (reference sequence). Here the CDR3 reads CASNLPGQGQYF. As DNA, the CDR3 is TGTGCCAGCAACCTACCGGGACAGGGTCAGTATTTT.

This clonotype was picked up a small number of times. The chain has TRBV12-3 or TRBV12-4 and TRBJ1-1, with 9 bases identical to TRBD1. V lost 3 bases to trimming and J lost 3 bases; unmatched junction nucleotides: 2. CDR3 size: 14 residues. For the CDR3, the DNA is TGTGCCAGCAGTTTGGGGACAGGGTACACTGAAGCTTTCTTT. This encodes CASSLGTGYTEAFF.

V usage is TRBV12-3 or TRBV12-4 and J usage is TRBJ1-2; 9 nucleotides align to TRBD1. J lost 5 bases, V lost 2 bases, and 6 bases had no gene match. This CDR3 has 15 residues. Here the CDR3 reads CASSLSRTGVYGYTF. As DNA, the CDR3 is TGTGCCAGCAGTTTAAGCCGGACAGGGGTATATGGCTACACCTTC.

This clonotype was detected a few times. The chain links TRBV6-5 to TRBJ1-3, with 8 nucleotides matching TRBD1. V lost 2 bases, J lost 3 bases, and 3 bases stayed unmatched. CDR3 length: 15 amino acids. Per the germline V gene, CDR1 is MNHEY and CDR2 is SVGAGI. The CDR3 loop is CASSYQGAYGNTIYF. The DNA of the CDR3 is TGTGCCAGCAGTTACCAGGGGGCTTATGGAAACACCATATATTTT.

Here the CDR3 reads CASSIRNGIGEQFF. The CDR3 nucleotides are TGTGCCAGTAGTATAAGGAACGGCATCGGTGAGCAGTTCTTC. The chain links TRBV19 to TRBJ2-1; the D is unclear. Trimming shortened V by 2 bases and J by 9 bases, and 14 bases separated the two germline ends. The CDR3 is 14 residues long. CDR1 and CDR2 (germline): LNHDA, SQIVND (reference sequence).

This clonotype was detected a few times. V gene TRBV5-1 combines with J gene TRBJ2-2, with D tentatively TRBD2 (6 bases). Germline-derived CDR1 and CDR2 are SGHRS and YFSETQ. Trimming left V 2 bases short and J 0 bases short, with 14 bases between. This CDR3 spans 17 amino acids. The DNA of the CDR3 is TGCGCCAGCAGCTTTAGGGCGGGGACTTCGAACACCGGGGAGCTGTTTTTT. Its translation: CASSFRAGTSNTGELFF.

This clonotype has just one count. The J gene is TRBJ2-7, the V gene TRBV6-6, with a possible D match to TRBD2 (5 bases). The CDR3 consists of 12 residues. Germline V gives CDR1 MNHNY, CDR2 SVGAGI (reference sequence). V gave up 5 bases and J gave up 5 bases, with 10 bases separating them. CDR3 nucleotides: TGTGCCAGCAGTGAGGGCAGGAACGAGCAGTACTTC. It specifies CASSEGRNEQYF.